The 2 T cell receptor beta chains listed next were all sequenced from one sample in a study of T cell clonotyping in hematopoietic cell transplantation. Measured with immunoSEQ multiplex PCR; TCRdb has only the in-frame clones, and not every one. This table holds about 9,300 clones, under 90% found once. The sequences come from PBMCs, collected at the time of graft-versus-host disease after allogeneic stem cell transplant. These TCRs come from a male patient between 60 and 69 years old who had an allogeneic stem cell transplant from an unrelated donor, so the T cells may come from the graft donor. Some clones in this sample may be carry-over from other donors' samples.

The rearrangement links TRBV7-2 to TRBJ2-3, with TRBD1 matching over 8 bases. Germline values: CDR1 SGHTA, CDR2 FQGNSA. V was clipped by 4 bases and J by 4 bases; unmatched bases: 10. The CDR3 covers 16 residues. CDR3 region: CASSYRTGPPPDTQYF. CDR3 in DNA: TGTGCCAGCAGCTATAGGACAGGGCCCCCCCCAGATACGCAGTATTTT.

The V gene is TRBV19, the J gene TRBJ2-2, with D unresolved. Germline V lookup: CDR1 LNHDA, CDR2 SQIVND (reference sequence). V was cut by 3 bases and J by 4 bases, with 6 bases left in between. This CDR3 comprises 13 residues. The CDR3 here is CASSMRTTGELFF. In nucleotides, the CDR3 is TGTGCCAGTAGTATGAGGACCACCGGGGAGCTGTTTTTT.